The sequence of this T cell receptor beta chain was determined in a study of response to subunit inactivated influenza vaccine. Overall study results and limits: Authors suggested each seasonal influenza vaccination recruits few new T cells.

This clonotype has a handful of counts. Antigen specificity is unknown. The CDR3 covers 18 residues. Trimming stripped 3 bases from V and 0 bases from J, with 19 bases between. Germline CDR1 is MNHEY and CDR2 is SMNVEV (reference sequence). TCRdb reanalysed the RT-PCR reads using MiXCR and keeps one entry per CDR3 protein. Among about 580,000 distinct CDR3 sequences listed, less than 15% were seen once. Sequences were derived from PBMCs from blood, sampled 11 to 12 days after vaccination. The V call is TRBV27, the J call TRBJ2-3; a weak D match, TRBD2 (6 bases). This receptor was obtained from a man aged 50 to 60 who received an inactivated influenza vaccine. The CDR3 DNA sequence: TGTGCCAGCAGTTTTGAGTCGCGGGGCTCCGCTAGCACAGATACGCAGTATTTT. Protein: CASSFESRGSASTDTQYF.